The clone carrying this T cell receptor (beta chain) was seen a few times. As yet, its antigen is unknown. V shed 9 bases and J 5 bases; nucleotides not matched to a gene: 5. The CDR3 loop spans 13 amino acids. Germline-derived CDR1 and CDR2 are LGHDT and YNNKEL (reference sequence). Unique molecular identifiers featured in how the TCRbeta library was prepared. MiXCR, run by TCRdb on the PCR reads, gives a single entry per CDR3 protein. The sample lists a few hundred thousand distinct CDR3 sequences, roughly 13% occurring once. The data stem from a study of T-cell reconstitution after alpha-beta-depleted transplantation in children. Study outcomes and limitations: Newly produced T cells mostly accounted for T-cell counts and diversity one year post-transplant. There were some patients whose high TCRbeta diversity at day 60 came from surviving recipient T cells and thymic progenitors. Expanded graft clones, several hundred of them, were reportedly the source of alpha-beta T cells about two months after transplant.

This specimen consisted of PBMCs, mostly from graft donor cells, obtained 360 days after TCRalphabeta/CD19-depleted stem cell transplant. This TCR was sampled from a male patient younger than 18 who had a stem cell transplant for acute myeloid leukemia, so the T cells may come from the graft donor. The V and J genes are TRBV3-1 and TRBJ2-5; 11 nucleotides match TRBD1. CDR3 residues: CASRTGGDETQYF. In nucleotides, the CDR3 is TGTGCCAGTCGGACAGGGGGCGATGAGACCCAGTACTTC.